These 29 T cell receptor beta chains originate from one sample sequenced in a study of metastatic and nonmetastatic thyroid tumors. From the PCR reads, TCRdb re-called clones with MiXCR. Altogether about 20,000 clones are present, approximately 22% being singletons, with the ten largest covering about 6.6%. The entire patient cohort was treatment-naive prior to thyroid surgery. The specimen was tumor tissue. These receptors came from a female donor with papillary thyroid cancer or a benign thyroid nodule (not recorded which). Some clones in this sample may be carry-over from other donors' samples.

By frequency in the sample, this clone is medium-sized (0.01 to 0.1%). The gene calls are TRBV6-5 and TRBJ2-7; D unresolved. Trimming pared 2 bases from V and 2 bases from J, leaving 7 bases between. The CDR3 runs 13 residues. Per the germline V gene, CDR1 is MNHEY and CDR2 is SVGAGI. The CDR3 nucleotides read TGTGCCAGCAGTTACGTGGGGACCTACGAGCAGTACTTC. Residues: CASSYVGTYEQYF.

Judged by abundance, this clone is medium-sized. The chain joins TRBV27 to TRBJ2-1; 7 bases fit TRBD2. There are 15 residues in the CDR3. The germline gives CDR1 MNHEY, CDR2 SMNVEV (reference sequence). Trimming removed 4 bases from V and 3 bases from J; junction bases left unmatched: 6. The chain's CDR3 is CASSYGTTNYNEQFF. The DNA for the CDR3 is TGTGCCAGCAGTTATGGGACTACCAACTACAATGAGCAGTTCTTC.

In this sample, this clone turned up a few times. This rearrangement joins TRBV6-1 to TRBJ1-2, with TRBD1 identical over 9 bases. The CDR3 covers 15 residues. The trim removed 5 bases at V and 4 bases at J, leaving 8 bases unmatched. Germline V lookup: CDR1 MNHNS, CDR2 SASEGT. The CDR3 protein is CASSPGQGSSYGYTF. CDR3 coding DNA: TGTGCCAGCAGTCCAGGACAGGGGTCGTCCTATGGCTACACCTTC.

This clone appeared a few times. The chain combines TRBV10-3 with TRBJ1-1; D call uncertain. V shed 0 bases and J shed 0 bases, with 2 bases lying between them. The CDR3 length is 13 residues. The V gene's germline CDR1 is ENHRY and CDR2 SYGVKD. CDR3 sequence reads: CAISESLNTEAFF. CDR3 coding DNA: TGTGCCATCAGTGAGTCTTTGAACACTGAAGCTTTCTTT.

Of note for this clone: Germline and junction disagree at one end, which may indicate a read error. The chain employs TRBV4-3 and TRBJ2-2; 9 bases match TRBD1. CDR1 is LGHNA and CDR2 is YSLEER in the germline V gene. The CDR3 consists of 17 residues. The CDR3 DNA sequence: TGCGCCAGCAGCCCCTCGGGACAGGGTGCGGTCACCGGGCAGCTGTTTTTT. It encodes CASSPSGQGAVTGQLFF.

This clone was seen repeatedly, ten times or more. J is TRBJ1-1 and V is TRBV11-2; TRBD1 matches 9 bases. V shed 5 bases, J shed 3 bases, and the junction held 10 bases outside the gene matches. Germline V gives CDR1 SGHAT, CDR2 FQNNGV. The CDR3 extends over 16 amino acids. CDR3 sequence (DNA): TGTGCCAGCAGCCCCGGACAGGGGAGGATGTACACTGAAGCTTTCTTT. Protein product: CASSPGQGRMYTEAFF.

This clone showed up many times. The CDR3 loop is CASSLYEVGWNEQFF. CDR3 sequence (DNA): TGTGCCAGCAGCTTATACGAGGTTGGGTGGAATGAGCAGTTCTTC. The chain uses TRBV7-3 and TRBJ2-1; D is unresolved. Germline V gene data show CDR1 as SGHTA and CDR2 as FQGTGA. Trimming took 2 bases from V and 7 from J, leaving 15 bases between them. The CDR3 is 15 amino acids.

This clone has more than one count but fewer than ten. An end of the junction differs from the germline gene, which may be a read error. V is TRBV9 and J is TRBJ2-5, with TRBD1 matching over 9 bases. CDR1 is SGDLS and CDR2 is YYNGEE in the germline V gene. CDR3 length equals 15 residues. The CDR3 here is CASSVWDRVEETHYF. CDR3 in DNA: TGTGCCAGCAGCGTTTGGGACAGGGTTGAAGAGACCCATTACTTC.

This clone was observed at least ten times. V and J are TRBV2 and TRBJ2-1, with 7 bases that match TRBD2. Germline values: CDR1 SNHLY, CDR2 FYNNEI. Losses at the gene ends were 1 base for V and 7 bases for J; bases not matched to a gene: 4. The CDR3 is 14 amino acids. The CDR3 here is CASSEGPGGNEQFF. The CDR3 DNA reads as TGTGCCAGCAGTGAAGGCCCCGGGGGGAATGAGCAGTTCTTC.

The V and J genes are TRBV5-1 and TRBJ1-3; maybe TRBD1 (5 bases). This CDR3 has 15 residues. Germline values: CDR1 SGHRS, CDR2 YFSETQ. Between the trimmed V and J ends, which lost 0 bases and 8 bases, there was a span of 15 bases. This CDR3 reads CASSLGGASGDTIYF. DNA of the CDR3: TGCGCCAGCAGCTTGGGAGGGGCCTCAGGAGACACCATATATTTT.

This clone is labeled medium-sized. The chain combines TRBV20-1 with TRBJ2-7; a weak D match, TRBD2 (7 bases). The V gene lost 1 base and the J gene lost 4 bases, with 17 bases spanning the gap. The CDR3 covers 15 residues. Germline V gene data show CDR1 as DFQATT and CDR2 as SNEGSKA (reference sequence). Here the CDR3 reads CSARVGGRRGYEQYF. CDR3 DNA sequence: TGCAGTGCTAGAGTTGGCGGGAGAAGGGGGTACGAGCAGTACTTC.

In this sample, this clone turned up many times. CDR3 nucleotides: TGCAGTGCCAAACCGGGTAGCGGGAGTTACAATGAGCAGTTCTTC. Translation gives CSAKPGSGSYNEQFF. The chain recombines TRBV20-1 with TRBJ2-1; 9 bases map to TRBD2. Germline CDR1 and CDR2: DFQATT and SNEGSKA (reference sequence). Unmatched junction bases numbered 10, after V lost 6 bases and J lost 4 bases. This CDR3 has 15 amino acids.

V is TRBV12-3 or TRBV12-4 and J is TRBJ1-2; 7 nucleotides agree with TRBD1. J was trimmed by 5 bases and V by 2 bases; bases with no gene match: 2. The CDR3 is made up of 13 amino acids. The CDR3, as DNA: TGTGCCAGCAGTTTATCAGGGGGGTATGGCTACACCTTC. Amino acid sequence: CASSLSGGYGYTF.

This CDR3 is CASSLGDRVEETQYF. For the CDR3, the DNA is TGCGCCAGCAGCTTGGGGGACAGGGTGGAGGAGACCCAGTACTTC. This chain uses TRBV5-1 with TRBJ2-5; 9 bases are a match to TRBD1. The length of the CDR3 is 15 residues. The germline CDR1 and CDR2 sequences are SGHRS and YFSETQ. V shed 0 bases and J 5 bases; nucleotides not matched to a gene: 5.

Ten or more counts support this clone. This chain links TRBV20-1 with TRBJ2-7; D call uncertain. V was trimmed by 4 bases and J by 7 bases, leaving 20 bases between them. CDR1 DFQATT and CDR2 SNEGSKA come from the germline V gene (reference sequence). This CDR3 region has 14 residues. The CDR3 nucleotides are TGCAGTGCTATCCACCCGGGCCAAACCCGGGAGCAGTACTTC. As protein: CSAIHPGQTREQYF.

The CDR3 coding sequence is TGTGCCAGCAGTTTCTCCCGGGAGGGCGAGCAGTACTTC. This gives the protein CASSFSREGEQYF. The chain carries TRBV27 and TRBJ2-7, with 8 bases identical to TRBD2. The V gene's germline CDR1 is MNHEY and CDR2 SMNVEV (reference sequence). This CDR3 is built from 13 residues. The trim removed 3 bases at V and 6 bases at J, leaving 4 bases unmatched.

This clone was counted a few times. This chain uses TRBV27 with TRBJ2-7; D might be TRBD1 (7 bases). The CDR3 loop spans 16 amino acids. From germline, CDR1 is MNHEY and CDR2 SMNVEV (reference sequence). Trimming took off 6 bases at V and 5 bases at J, with 23 bases between the two ends. The CDR3 region has the DNA TGTGCCAGCAGCACCTTCATCAGGGGGGTTGATGACGAGCAGTACTTC. Protein product: CASSTFIRGVDDEQYF.

This clone is categorized as medium-sized (0.01 to 0.1%). This CDR3 is CASSTPDRDGGYTF. The DNA of the CDR3 is TGTGCCAGCAGCACCCCGGACAGGGATGGTGGCTACACCTTC. The chain employs TRBV13 and TRBJ1-2, with TRBD1 identical over 8 bases. The germline gives CDR1 PRHDT, CDR2 FYEKMQ (reference sequence). CDR3 size: 14 residues. V lost 5 bases to trimming and J lost 7 bases; unmatched junction nucleotides: 9.

With regard to this clone: Germline is not matched at one junction end, which may reflect a read error. The chain carries TRBV15 and TRBJ1-4; unclear D gene. CDR1 is LNHNV and CDR2 is YYDKDF in the germline V gene (reference sequence). This CDR3 spans 15 amino acids. CDR3 residues: CSTIREPNFGEKLFF. The CDR3 coding sequence is TGTTCCACCATCAGAGAGCCAAACTTCGGGGAAAAACTGTTTTTT.

The chain couples TRBV4-1 to TRBJ1-2, with D possibly being TRBD1 (5 bases). The CDR3 contains 17 residues. The V end was cut by 1 base, the J end by 2 bases, with 17 bases between. Germline values: CDR1 MGHRA, CDR2 YSYEKL. The CDR3 here is CASSQGLRTSINYGYTF. CDR3 coding DNA: TGCGCCAGCAGCCAAGGACTACGGACATCTATCAACTATGGCTACACCTTC.

The V gene is TRBV20-1, the J gene TRBJ2-3; D might be TRBD1 or TRBD2, each matching 7 bases. Between the trimmed V and J ends, which lost 7 bases and 3 bases, there was a span of 23 bases. There are 16 residues in the CDR3. From germline, CDR1 is DFQATT and CDR2 SNEGSKA (reference sequence). The DNA of the CDR3 is TGCAGTGTCTCGCGGGGGACAGCCTCGAGTACAGATACGCAGTATTTT. The encoded protein is CSVSRGTASSTDTQYF.

This clone has only a few counts. This sequence joins TRBV2 and TRBJ2-1; 9 bases match TRBD1. Germline V gene lookup returns CDR1 SNHLY and CDR2 FYNNEI. CDR3 length: 14 amino acids. V gave up 7 bases and J gave up 7 bases; unmatched junction bases: 8. In nucleotides, the CDR3 is TGTGCCAGCAAACAGGGGGCTGGCCGGAATGAGCAGTTCTTC. Its protein is CASKQGAGRNEQFF.

This clone has ten or more counts. The rearrangement uses TRBV2 and TRBJ2-4, with D unresolved. V was clipped by 7 bases and J by 1 base, with 8 bases between them. The CDR3 totals 13 residues. CDR1 is SNHLY and CDR2 is FYNNEI in the germline V gene. CDR3 sequence reads: CASMRLAKNIQYF. The CDR3 nucleotides are TGTGCCAGCATGCGCCTCGCCAAAAACATTCAGTACTTC.

Points on this clone: A junction end diverges from the germline sequence, so it may reflect a read error. The rearrangement uses TRBV14 and TRBJ2-6; perhaps TRBD2 as D (5 bases). Germline V gene sequence: CDR1 SGHDN, CDR2 FVKESK. The CDR3 has 17 amino acids. CDR3 coding DNA: TGTGCCAGCAGCCCCGGTATCGGACTTATTGGGTCCAACGTCCTGACTTTC. It translates to CASSPGIGLIGSNVLTF.

In DNA, the CDR3 is TGTGCCAGCAGTTACTCGAAAGAGCTCTCTGACATCTGCCCTGGAAACACCATATATTTT. As protein: CASSYSKELSDICPGNTIYF. This sequence joins TRBV6-2 or TRBV6-3 and TRBJ1-3, with no clear D. CDR1 and CDR2 (germline): MNHEY, SVGEGT. The V gene lost 0 bases and the J gene lost 2 bases, with 23 bases spanning the gap. The CDR3 contains 20 residues.

This clone was picked up many times. A read error may be the cause here, since a much bigger clone is one base away. This chain links TRBV2 with TRBJ1-6; D remains ambiguous. The germline CDR1 and CDR2 sequences are SNHLY and FYNNEI. V dropped 7 bases and J dropped 11 bases, with 9 bases sitting between them. The CDR3 consists of 11 residues. DNA of the CDR3: TGTGCCAGCAAGAGTCACCCACCCCTCCACTTT. Its protein product is CASKSHPPLHF.

This clone was counted a few times. The rearrangement uses TRBV7-8 and TRBJ1-2; possibly TRBD1 for D (6 bases). The V and J ends lost 5 bases and 4 bases respectively, with 23 bases between them. There are 17 residues in the CDR3. CDR1 and CDR2 from the germline V gene are SGHVS and FQNEAQ. For the CDR3, the DNA is TGTGCCAGCAGCCCTGGGGTCAGGGGCCCGATTGCCTATGGCTACACCTTC. Amino acids: CASSPGVRGPIAYGYTF.

This clone counts as medium-sized (0.01 to 0.1%). The chain carries TRBV6-1 and TRBJ1-1; D possibly corresponds to TRBD1 (6 bases). V was pared by 8 bases and J by 9 bases, with 22 bases between. The CDR3 runs to 14 residues. CDR1 is MNHNS, CDR2 SASEGT, per germline. The chain's CDR3 is CASGSTGSRGKAFF. The CDR3 DNA sequence: TGTGCCAGCGGCTCTACAGGGTCCAGGGGAAAAGCTTTCTTT.

By frequency in the sample, this clone is large. The rearrangement joins TRBV6-1 to TRBJ2-7, with TRBD1 identical over 8 bases. Germline V gene lookup returns CDR1 MNHNS and CDR2 SASEGT. The CDR3 loop spans 14 amino acids. Trimming removed 6 bases from V and 4 bases from J; junction bases left unmatched: 8. CDR3 residues: CASSRRTGSYEQYF. The CDR3 nucleotides read TGTGCCAGCAGCCGCCGGACAGGGTCTTACGAGCAGTACTTC.